One sample yielded the 20 T cell receptor beta chains listed below, sequenced in a study of blood T cells in healthy people across ages. With a J-beta primer mix and a sample-barcoded 5' primer, a second PCR ran about 7 to 12 cycles. TCRdb reprocessed the 5' RACE reads via MiXCR and lists one record per CDR3 protein. The table lists about 1.8 million distinct CDR3 sequences, roughly 50% of them singletons. Material: blood. The receptor source for this set is a woman aged 40-49 years in good health.

The table lists this clonotype with a few counts. The J gene is TRBJ2-5, the V gene TRBV11-2, with TRBD1 matching over 7 bases. The CDR3 totals 14 residues. The V segment lost 4 bases and the J segment 4 bases; nucleotides outside the gene matches: 6. Germline V CDR1 and CDR2: SGHAT, FQNNGV. Written as DNA, the CDR3 is TGTGCCAGCAGCTCCCTAGACAGGGCAGAGACCCAGTACTTC. Translating gives CASSSLDRAETQYF.

Comments on this clonotype: Its ends do not fully match the called genes, so a read error is possible. The CDR3 sequence is CASTLGPGRVEAFF. The CDR3 bases are TGTGCTAGCACCCTAGGCCCGGGCAGGGTTGAAGCTTTCTTT. The chain is built from TRBV6-5 and TRBJ1-1, with a weak D call TRBD1 (5 bases). Germline-derived CDR1 and CDR2 are MNHEY and SVGAGI. The CDR3 sequence is 14 residues long.

The chain links TRBV28 to TRBJ2-3; 9 bases are a match to TRBD2. Germline loops: CDR1 MDHEN, CDR2 SYDVKM. Germline trimming cut 4 bases from V and 3 bases from J; bases unmatched to any gene: 11. The CDR3 covers 17 residues. In DNA form, the CDR3 reads TGTGCCAGCAGTTCGGCGGCGGGGGGGGCAGTAACAGATACGCAGTATTTT. It specifies CASSSAAGGAVTDTQYF.

This clonotype was picked up one time. The chain links TRBV12-3 or TRBV12-4 to TRBJ2-1; 8 bases line up with TRBD1. Trimming removed 10 bases from V and 0 bases from J; junction bases left unmatched: 11. The CDR3 is 16 residues long. The CDR3 region is CATAPVTGGSYNEQFF. The CDR3 bases are TGTGCCACCGCTCCTGTAACAGGGGGCTCCTACAATGAGCAGTTCTTC.

A few counts support this clonotype. The V and J genes are TRBV29-1 and TRBJ2-1, with D perhaps assigned TRBD1 or TRBD2 (5 bases each). The length of the CDR3 is 15 residues. V lost 0 bases, J lost 2 bases, and 11 bases lay in between. Germline-derived CDR1 and CDR2 are SQVTM and ANQGSEA. The CDR3 spells CSVEDGATPYNEQFF. CDR3 DNA: TGCAGCGTTGAAGACGGGGCAACTCCCTACAATGAGCAGTTCTTC.

As to this clonotype: An end of the junction differs from the germline gene, which may be a read error. The V and J genes are TRBV12-3 or TRBV12-4 and TRBJ2-3; D might be TRBD2 (5 bases). CDR3 length equals 15 residues. The CDR3 loop reads CAGSLVGLSTDTQYF. Written as DNA, the CDR3 is TGTGCCGGCAGTTTAGTCGGACTTAGCACAGATACGCAGTATTTT.

This clonotype was counted ten times or more. J is TRBJ2-5 and V is TRBV7-2; 8 bases agree with TRBD1. In germline, CDR1 is SGHTA, CDR2 FQGNSA. The CDR3 runs to 14 residues. The trim removed 3 bases at V and 3 bases at J, leaving 3 bases unmatched. The CDR3 loop reads CASSFDRGKETQYF. CDR3 coding DNA: TGTGCCAGCAGCTTCGACAGGGGTAAAGAGACCCAGTACTTC.

This chain uses TRBV7-9 with TRBJ2-4; the D gene is possibly TRBD1 (6 bases). This CDR3 region has 17 residues. Germline CDR1 reads SEHNR; CDR2 reads FQNEAQ (reference sequence). Trimming took 8 bases from V and 3 from J, leaving 23 bases between them. CDR3 bases: TGTGCCAGCGGCTCCGCCGACAGGCCTTTCGTCAAAAACATTCAGTACTTC. It codes for CASGSADRPFVKNIQYF.

This chain connects TRBV6-2 or TRBV6-3 to TRBJ2-1, with D unclear. V gave up 7 bases and J gave up 0 bases, with 10 bases separating them. This CDR3 is built from 14 residues. Per the germline V gene, CDR1 is MNHEY and CDR2 is SVGEGT. The DNA for the CDR3 is TGTGCCAGCACCGTGGGAAGCTCCTACAATGAGCAGTTCTTC. Its protein product is CASTVGSSYNEQFF.

This chain connects TRBV24-1 to TRBJ2-1; 11 bases match TRBD2. Germline V gives CDR1 KGHDR, CDR2 SFDVKD. CDR3 length equals 19 residues. V dropped 2 bases and J dropped 0; count of bases not matched to a gene: 8. DNA of the CDR3: TGTGCCACCAGTGATTCGGGGCTAGCGGGGGGTAGCTCCTACAATGAGCAGTTCTTC. Its translation: CATSDSGLAGGSSYNEQFF.

The rearrangement links TRBV2 to TRBJ2-3, with a tentative D call TRBD1 (6 bases). The germline V gene encodes CDR1 SNHLY and CDR2 FYNNEI. The CDR3 has 15 amino acids. The V and J ends lost 2 bases and 0 bases respectively, with 9 bases between them. CDR3 sequence (DNA): TGTGCCAGCAGTGAACAGGGGCTCAGCACAGATACGCAGTATTTT. Residues: CASSEQGLSTDTQYF.

This clonotype occurred a few times. CDR3 sequence (DNA): TGTGCCAGCCAGCGGGACAGGGGAATCTACGAGCAGTACTTC. Protein sequence: CASQRDRGIYEQYF. The rearrangement joins TRBV7-9 to TRBJ2-7; TRBD1 matches 10 bases. Trimming at V came to 8 bases and at J to 3 bases, leaving 7 bases not matched to a gene. Germline CDR1 is SEHNR and CDR2 is FQNEAQ (reference sequence). CDR3 length: 14 amino acids.

This clonotype was found a few times. The chain is built from TRBV20-1 and TRBJ2-7; TRBD2 aligns across 7 bases. Trimming cost V 6 bases and J 3 bases; bases outside gene matches: 2. Germline-derived CDR1 and CDR2 are DFQATT and SNEGSKA (reference sequence). CDR3 length: 11 amino acids. The CDR3 nucleotides read TGCAGTGCCGGGGGGATCTACGAGCAGTACTTC. Its protein is CSAGGIYEQYF.

V usage is TRBV6-2 or TRBV6-3 and J usage is TRBJ1-2, with D possibly being TRBD1 (5 bases). This CDR3 is 14 amino acids long. CDR1 and CDR2 from the germline V gene are MNHEY and SVGEGT. V gave up 7 bases and J gave up 4 bases, with 16 bases separating them. The CDR3 DNA follows: TGTGCCAGCACTATACCCGGGACGGTCTATGGCTACACCTTC. It is translated as CASTIPGTVYGYTF.

J is TRBJ2-7 and V is TRBV4-2; D may match TRBD1 or TRBD2 (5 bases each). Germline CDR1 is LGHNA and CDR2 is YNFKEQ. V was pared by 1 base and J by 3 bases, with 13 bases between. The CDR3 covers 15 residues. The CDR3 loop is CASSQAGAPLYEQYF. CDR3 DNA sequence: TGTGCCAGCAGCCAAGCCGGGGCCCCCCTCTACGAGCAGTACTTC.

This clonotype was picked up a small number of times. The chain links TRBV9 to TRBJ1-4, with 7 bases matching TRBD1. There are 15 residues in the CDR3. CDR1 and CDR2 from the germline V gene are SGDLS and YYNGEE. V lost 4 bases, J lost 6 bases, and 9 bases stayed unmatched. CDR3 sequence: CASSSRQGLDEKLFF. The CDR3 DNA reads TGTGCCAGCAGCTCAAGACAGGGTCTGGATGAAAAACTGTTTTTT. Drawing the rest from reference TRBV9 and TRBJ1-4, the complete variable domain is DSGVTQTPKHLITATGQRVTLRCSPRSGDLSVYWYQQSLDQGLQFLIQYYNGEERAKGNILERFSAQQFPDLHSELNLSSLELGDSALYFCASSSRQGLDEKLFFGSGTQLSVL.

The V and J genes are TRBV12-3 or TRBV12-4 and TRBJ1-5, with a possible D match to TRBD1 (5 bases). The CDR3 has 14 amino acids. Trimming left V 4 bases short and J 5 bases short, with 12 bases between. Written as DNA, the CDR3 is TGTGCCAGCAGTTCGGGACCGAGAGATCAGCCCCAGCATTTT. Translated, it gives CASSSGPRDQPQHF.

The rearrangement links TRBV4-3 to TRBJ2-7; 7 bases fit TRBD1. The V gene end was trimmed by 0 bases and the J gene end by 1 base; junction bases not matched to a gene: 6. The CDR3 has 16 residues. Germline V gene lookup returns CDR1 LGHNA and CDR2 YSLEER. The DNA of the CDR3 is TGCGCCAGCAGCCAAGATGCTACAGGGGCATCCTACGAGCAGTACTTC. Translated: CASSQDATGASYEQYF.

This clonotype was counted ten times or more. The J gene is TRBJ2-5, the V gene TRBV7-2; D gene uncertain. The CDR3 loop spans 12 amino acids. Germline V gene sequence: CDR1 SGHTA, CDR2 FQGNSA. Trimming pared 5 bases from V and 0 bases from J, leaving 4 bases between. This CDR3 is CASSKYQETQYF. CDR3 nucleotide sequence: TGTGCCAGCAGCAAGTACCAAGAGACCCAGTACTTC.

This clonotype is a singleton in its sample. The chain has TRBV7-3 and TRBJ1-1; a possible D gene is TRBD1 (5 bases). Germline V gene lookup returns CDR1 SGHTA and CDR2 FQGTGA. V gave up 2 bases and J gave up 10 bases, with 20 bases separating them. The CDR3 length is 15 residues. The CDR3 bases are TGTGCCAGCAGCTTAGATAGTTCAAAAGCCGGGGGAGCTTTCTTT. It translates to CASSLDSSKAGGAFF.